The 8 T cell receptor beta chains listed next were all sequenced from one sample in a study of regulatory dendritic cells for organ transplantation. Only in-frame clones appear in the TCRdb table, and some are missing; sequencing was by immunoSEQ multiplex PCR. The table records some 28,000 clones, approximately 80% of them present only once. Sequenced: naive CD4+ T cells from blood. Subset specified: CD45RA+ naive T cells. These receptors originate from a human donor in good health.

The chain combines TRBV14 with TRBJ2-7; the D gene is possibly TRBD2 (5 bases). Germline CDR1 is SGHDN and CDR2 is FVKESK. Trimming took off 4 bases at V and 2 bases at J, with 12 bases between the two ends. CDR3 length: 14 amino acids. Written as DNA, the CDR3 is TGTGCCAGCAGCCTTTGGACTCCCCCCTACGAGCAGTACTTC. It encodes CASSLWTPPYEQYF.

This clone was detected a few times. The chain recombines TRBV9 with TRBJ1-1; D might be TRBD1 (5 bases). V was cut by 0 bases and J by 3 bases, with 12 bases left in between. Germline CDR1 and CDR2: SGDLS and YYNGEE. The CDR3 extends over 15 amino acids. The CDR3 protein is CASSVVRGAYTEAFF. The CDR3 coding sequence is TGTGCCAGCAGCGTAGTGCGCGGGGCTTACACTGAAGCTTTCTTT.

The chain recombines TRBV11-2 with TRBJ2-1; TRBD2 matches at 12 bases. The trim removed 6 bases at V and 7 bases at J, leaving 7 bases unmatched. The germline gives CDR1 SGHAT, CDR2 FQNNGV. The CDR3 has 15 residues. Written as DNA, the CDR3 is TGTGCCAGCAGTAAACTAGCGGGGGGTTGGAATGAGCAGTTCTTC. It specifies CASSKLAGGWNEQFF.

The J gene is TRBJ1-2, the V gene TRBV6-1; D is ambiguous. V lost 2 bases to trimming and J lost 4 bases, with 8 bases between them. The CDR3 loop spans 13 amino acids. Germline loops: CDR1 MNHNS, CDR2 SASEGT. CDR3 sequence (DNA): TGTGCCAGCAGTGAAAAGAACAGCTATGGCTACACCTTC. Protein: CASSEKNSYGYTF.

This clone was seen a few times. The chain is built from TRBV7-2 and TRBJ2-7; 9 bases agree with TRBD1. CDR1 SGHTA and CDR2 FQGNSA come from the germline V gene. The ends lost 3 bases at V and 5 bases at J; junction bases unmatched: 5. The CDR3 sequence is 14 residues long. The CDR3 coding sequence is TGTGCCAGCAGCTTGGGACAGGGACAGCACGAGCAGTACTTC. This gives the protein CASSLGQGQHEQYF.

The rearrangement links TRBV11-3 to TRBJ1-6, with D perhaps TRBD1 (5 bases). V was shortened by 6 bases and J by 7 bases, with 13 bases between the two germline ends. Germline V gene lookup returns CDR1 SGHNT and CDR2 YENEEA. This CDR3 is 14 amino acids long. CDR3 sequence: CASRPGGPNSPLHF. The DNA for the CDR3 is TGTGCCAGCAGGCCCGGGGGACCGAATTCACCCCTCCACTTT.

This chain uses TRBV7-9 with TRBJ2-3; a possible D gene is TRBD1 (5 bases). The length of the CDR3 is 17 residues. Germline V gene data show CDR1 as SEHNR and CDR2 as FQNEAQ (reference sequence). With 5 bases removed from V and 2 bases from J, the gap between germline ends came to 20 bases. Here the CDR3 reads CASSPQQATLYTDTQYF. CDR3 coding DNA: TGTGCCAGCAGCCCTCAACAGGCGACACTATACACAGATACGCAGTATTTT. The full variable domain, in which reference TRBV7-9 and TRBJ2-3 provide the parts outside the CDR3, is DTGVSQNPRHKITKRGQNVTFRCDPISEHNRLYWYRQTLGQGPEFLTYFQNEAQLEKSRLLSDRFSAERPKGSFSTLEIQRTEQGDSAMYLCASSPQQATLYTDTQYFGPGTRLTVL.

The rearrangement links TRBV18 to TRBJ1-1; perhaps TRBD1 as D (5 bases). CDR1 and CDR2 (germline): KGHSH, LQKENI. The CDR3 runs to 15 residues. V lost 3 bases, J lost 4 bases, and 15 bases lay in between. DNA for the CDR3: TGTGCCAGCTCACCCCCGGGTAGGGGCGTCACTGAAGCTTTCTTT. The encoded protein is CASSPPGRGVTEAFF.